The present T cell receptor (beta chain) was sequenced within a study of beta chain features in type 1 diabetes. Whole-study context: The samples had roughly 110 million sorted cells examined in all.

The authors reverse transcribed all of the isolated RNA, so sequencing captured expressed TCRB transcripts. The data were produced by immunoSEQ multiplex PCR, yet TCRdb's version contains in-frame clones alone and is incomplete. The sample lists about 700,000 clones, about an eighth occurring once. General study findings and limits: Patients with type 1 diabetes carried fewer insertions and had more deletions at their VDJ junctions. Moderate yet significant TCRB CDR3 shortening was seen in Type 1 diabetes patients in all four CD4+ subsets. The influence of HLA type on TCRB rearrangement stayed undetermined.

Only a few counts were recorded for this clone. Antigen: not known. The J segment lost 12 bases and the V segment lost 4 bases, leaving 10 bases of the junction unmatched. There are 15 residues in the CDR3. Germline CDR1 is SGHRS and CDR2 is YFSETQ. The rearrangement links TRBV5-1 to TRBJ1-6; 10 bases match TRBD1. The source of this sequence is a man aged 18 to 35 with type 1 diabetes. Sequenced material: naive CD4+ T cells from blood. The DNA of the CDR3 is TGCGCCAGCAGCACCGGGACAGGGGCACCAGAACCCCTCCACTTT. Its translation: CASSTGTGAPEPLHF.